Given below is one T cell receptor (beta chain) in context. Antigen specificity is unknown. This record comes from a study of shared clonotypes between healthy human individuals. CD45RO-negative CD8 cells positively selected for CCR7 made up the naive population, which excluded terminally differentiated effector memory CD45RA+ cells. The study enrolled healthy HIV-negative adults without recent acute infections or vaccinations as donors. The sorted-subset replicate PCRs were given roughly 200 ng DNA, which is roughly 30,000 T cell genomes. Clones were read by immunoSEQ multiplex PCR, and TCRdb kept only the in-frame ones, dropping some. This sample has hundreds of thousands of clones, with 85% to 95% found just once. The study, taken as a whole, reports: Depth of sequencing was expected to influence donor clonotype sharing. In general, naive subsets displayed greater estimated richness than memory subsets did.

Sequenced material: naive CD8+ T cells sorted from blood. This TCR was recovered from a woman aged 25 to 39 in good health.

The CDR3 here is CASSWLAGGYEQYF. CDR3 nucleotide sequence: TGTGCCAGCAGCTGGTTGGCGGGAGGATACGAGCAGTACTTC. The rearrangement links TRBV7-2 to TRBJ2-7; the match to TRBD2 covers 8 bases. The V and J ends lost 4 bases and 4 bases, in that order; junction bases with no gene match: 6. Germline assignment: CDR1 SGHTA and CDR2 FQGNSA. The CDR3 has 14 amino acids.